This T cell receptor beta chain was captured by sequencing in a study of regulatory T cells in long-lasting Graves disease. This clonotype occurred a few times. Its antigen is not known. The CDR3 end shows no conserved phenylalanine or tryptophan, and so a read error is likely. It is unclear where the CDR3 begins or ends on the DNA, so no DNA is shown, and the CDR3 is as TCRdb lists it. The time point: newly diagnosed GD, antithyroid drugs for less than 3 months. With RNA extracted from PBMCs as input, the TCR library was made. All patients originated from an endocrinology department located in Xi'an, China. The CDR3 is made up of 15 amino acids, end residues included. According to the study, TCR beta libraries were built with iRepertoire HTBI primers and CDR3-region Arm-PCR. TCRdb ran MiXCR on the multiplex PCR reads and lists one entry per CDR3 protein. Altogether hundreds of thousands of distinct CDR3 sequences are present, roughly a sixth being singletons, with the ten largest covering about 32%.

The study, taken as a whole, reports: New patients shared more than 750 public clonotypes, fewer than the roughly 2,600 shared by persistent patients.

These data were also reused for a study on T cells in Graves' hyperthyroidism and ophthalmopathy.

This TCR was recovered from a man aged 35 to 55 with Graves disease. Sequenced here: peripheral blood mononuclear cells (PBMCs), sampled at new diagnosis, from a patient treated with antithyroid drugs. The V and J genes are TRBV3-2 and TRBJ1-3. TRBV3-2 represents a pseudogene. CDR3 sequence reads: CASSRPSTVGSTIYL.